The 31 T cell receptor beta chains below were found in one sample sequenced in a study of T cells in Graves' hyperthyroidism and ophthalmopathy. From RNA transcripts, TCR beta CDR3 regions were amplified. An initial round of RT-PCR targeting the TCR CDR3 relied on the HTBI primer set. TCRdb used MiXCR to reprocess the multiplex PCR reads, holding one entry per CDR3 protein. The table lists under 650,000 distinct CDR3 sequences, 15% to 20% of them singletons. Sequencing input: blood. These receptor sequences come from a woman in her 30s with Graves' hyperthyroidism.

This clonotype was counted many times. The V and J genes are TRBV27 and TRBJ2-7, with D unresolved. The CDR3 extends over 17 amino acids. Germline loops: CDR1 MNHEY, CDR2 SMNVEV (reference sequence). V lost 0 bases and J lost 3, with 18 bases in between. In DNA, the CDR3 is TGTGCCAGCAGTTTATCAGCCCGTTTTGGCACAAACTACGAGCAGTACTTC. This gives the protein CASSLSARFGTNYEQYF.

CDR3 loop: CASPGQGYEQYF. The CDR3 DNA reads TGTGCCAGCCCTGGACAGGGCTACGAGCAGTACTTC. This chain connects TRBV6-1 to TRBJ2-7, with 8 nucleotides matching TRBD1. The CDR3 totals 12 residues. V gave up 8 bases and J gave up 3 bases; unmatched junction bases: 3. Germline-derived CDR1 and CDR2 are MNHNS and SASEGT.

This clonotype was detected ten times or more. This rearrangement joins TRBV7-2 to TRBJ2-7, with 8 nucleotides matching TRBD2. Germline values: CDR1 SGHTA, CDR2 FQGNSA. The CDR3 length is 15 residues. V lost 4 bases to trimming and J lost 4 bases; unmatched junction nucleotides: 9. CDR3 sequence: CASSSQGLGSYEQYF. As DNA, the CDR3 is TGTGCCAGCAGCTCTCAGGGACTAGGCAGTTACGAGCAGTACTTC.

This clonotype has at least ten counts. The chain links TRBV30 to TRBJ2-3; D is possibly TRBD2 (5 bases). Germline V lookup: CDR1 GTSNPN, CDR2 SVGIG (reference sequence). This CDR3 spans 15 amino acids. V shed 0 bases and J shed 5 bases, with 15 bases lying between them. The CDR3 here is CAWSVRRGRGDTQYF. CDR3 bases: TGTGCCTGGAGTGTACGGCGAGGGCGAGGAGATACGCAGTATTTT.

This clonotype was observed a handful of times. The chain uses TRBV5-5 and TRBJ2-7, with D perhaps matching TRBD2 (6 bases). The CDR3 contains 17 residues. Trimming took 2 bases from V and 3 from J, leaving 21 bases between them. CDR1 SGHKS and CDR2 YYEKEE come from the germline V gene (reference sequence). CDR3 DNA sequence: TGTGCCAGCAGCTTTGTACTAATCCGGGACTTAAACTACGAGCAGTACTTC. This gives the protein CASSFVLIRDLNYEQYF.

This clonotype was detected ten times or more. The chain carries TRBV6-1 and TRBJ1-2, with D perhaps matching TRBD1 (5 bases). There are 16 residues in the CDR3. Per germline, CDR1 MNHNS and CDR2 SASEGT. The ends were cut back, 5 bases at V and 1 base at J, with 17 bases in the middle. CDR3 protein: CASSPSRQPSNYGYTF. The CDR3 DNA reads TGTGCCAGCAGTCCGAGCAGACAGCCGAGTAACTATGGCTACACCTTC.

The table lists this clonotype with a few counts. The chain has TRBV9 and TRBJ2-3, with 7 positions matching TRBD2. The CDR3 is 19 residues long. CDR1 is SGDLS, CDR2 YYNGEE, per germline. V lost 3 bases and J lost 3; bases outside the gene matches: 19. The CDR3 sequence: CASSAGPSLGEGPTDTQYF. CDR3 DNA sequence: TGTGCCAGCAGCGCCGGGCCCTCGTTAGGGGAGGGTCCAACAGATACGCAGTATTTT.

This clonotype has a count of ten or more. This rearrangement joins TRBV30 to TRBJ2-1; D may match TRBD1 or TRBD2 (5 bases each). CDR3 length equals 14 residues. V was shortened by 0 bases and J by 10 bases, with 16 bases between the two germline ends. Germline loops: CDR1 GTSNPN, CDR2 SVGIG (reference sequence). The CDR3 coding sequence is TGTGCCTGGAGTGTACCAGGGACCGGACCCGAGCAGTTCTTC. Translated: CAWSVPGTGPEQFF.

This clonotype was seen ten or more times. The J gene is TRBJ2-2, the V gene TRBV11-2, with 9 bases that match TRBD2. The CDR3 is made up of 15 amino acids. V lost 4 bases, J lost 10 bases, and 10 bases stayed unmatched. Looked up from germline, CDR1 is SGHAT and CDR2 is FQNNGV. The CDR3 loop is CASSSRASGAAELFF. The DNA for the CDR3 is TGTGCCAGCAGCTCCCGGGCTAGCGGGGCCGCGGAGCTGTTTTTT.

This clonotype was found many times. The CDR3 sequence is CASSSRVGQYNEQFF. CDR3 bases: TGCGCCAGCAGCTCACGGGTGGGACAATACAATGAGCAGTTCTTC. The chain uses TRBV5-1 and TRBJ2-1, with TRBD1 as a possible D gene (6 bases). CDR1 is SGHRS, CDR2 YFSETQ, per germline. The ends were cut back, 3 bases at V and 4 bases at J, with 14 bases in the middle. The CDR3 contains 15 residues. Looking up the rest from reference TRBV5-1 and TRBJ2-1 gives the full variable domain: KAGVTQTPRYLIKTRGQQVTLSCSPISGHRSVSWYQQTPGQGLQFLFEYFSETQRNKGNFPGRFSGRQFSNSRSEMNVSTLELGDSALYLCASSSRVGQYNEQFFGPGTRLTVL.

Ten or more counts support this clonotype. The rearrangement links TRBV28 to TRBJ2-7; D uncertain. Germline values: CDR1 MDHEN, CDR2 SYDVKM. Trimming shortened V by 5 bases and J by 4 bases, and 15 bases separated the two germline ends. This CDR3 has 14 amino acids. In DNA form, the CDR3 reads TGTGCCAGCAGTCCCATTGGGCCTCAGTACGAGCAGTACTTC. Encoded protein: CASSPIGPQYEQYF.

The rearrangement joins TRBV18 to TRBJ1-6; no clear D gene. Germline V gene data show CDR1 as KGHSH and CDR2 as LQKENI. V was clipped by 7 bases and J by 4 bases, with 8 bases between them. The CDR3 is 13 amino acids. The CDR3 is CASFARYNSPLHF. CDR3 nucleotides: TGTGCCAGCTTCGCGCGATATAATTCACCCCTCCACTTT.

The rearrangement joins TRBV6-1 to TRBJ2-3; D is undetermined. Trimming took 8 bases from V and 3 from J, leaving 15 bases between them. The CDR3 runs 14 residues. Germline loops: CDR1 MNHNS, CDR2 SASEGT. Here the CDR3 reads CASLSGAGTDTQYF. DNA for the CDR3: TGTGCCAGCCTTTCCGGCGCAGGTACAGATACGCAGTATTTT.

This clonotype was counted at least ten times. The chain couples TRBV28 to TRBJ2-1; 10 bases match TRBD2. Losses at the gene ends were 11 bases for V and 3 bases for J; bases not matched to a gene: 10. Germline-derived CDR1 and CDR2 are MDHEN and SYDVKM. The CDR3 loop spans 15 amino acids. The CDR3 loop reads CACRGTSVFYNEQFF. The CDR3 DNA follows: TGTGCCTGCCGCGGGACTAGCGTCTTCTACAATGAGCAGTTCTTC.

The chain carries TRBV19 and TRBJ2-7; 8 bases map to TRBD2. From germline, CDR1 is LNHDA and CDR2 SQIVND (reference sequence). CDR3 size: 16 residues. V shed 6 bases and J 4 bases; nucleotides not matched to a gene: 14. The CDR3 region is CASSPRPPAGAYEQYF. The DNA for the CDR3 is TGTGCCAGTAGCCCACGCCCCCCAGCGGGAGCTTACGAGCAGTACTTC.

This clonotype was counted many times. The rearrangement links TRBV7-2 to TRBJ2-3; possible D gene TRBD1, 6 bases. The ends were cut back, 4 bases at V and 0 bases at J, with 17 bases in the middle. This CDR3 spans 17 amino acids. The germline V gene has CDR1 SGHTA and CDR2 FQGNSA. The CDR3 loop reads CASSSRGYGSSTDTQYF. The CDR3 region has the DNA TGTGCCAGCAGCTCGAGGGGGTACGGGTCTAGCACAGATACGCAGTATTTT. The full variable domain, in which reference TRBV7-2 and TRBJ2-3 provide the parts outside the CDR3, is GAGVSQSPSNKVTEKGKDVELRCDPISGHTALYWYRQSLGQGLEFLIYFQGNSAPDKSGLPSDRFSAERTGGSVSTLTIQRTQQEDSAVYLCASSSRGYGSSTDTQYFGPGTRLTVL.

This clonotype has a handful of counts. J is TRBJ2-5 and V is TRBV15; TRBD1 matches 11 bases. CDR1 is LNHNV and CDR2 is YYDKDF in the germline V gene (reference sequence). This CDR3 has 15 residues. After removal of 8 bases from V and 2 bases from J, the junction contained 7 bases not matched to a gene. CDR3 region: CATGKGQGVQETQYF. CDR3 in DNA: TGTGCCACCGGAAAGGGACAGGGGGTACAAGAGACCCAGTACTTC.

This clonotype showed up many times. The V gene is TRBV28, the J gene TRBJ2-2; the D gene could be TRBD1 or TRBD2 (5 bases each). This CDR3 is 15 amino acids long. V gave up 5 bases and J gave up 0 bases, with 10 bases separating them. Germline CDR1 MDHEN, CDR2 SYDVKM. The CDR3 region is CASSPGTTNTGELFF. The CDR3 DNA follows: TGTGCCAGCAGTCCCGGGACCACGAACACCGGGGAGCTGTTTTTT.

This clonotype has at least ten counts. This sequence joins TRBV6-5 and TRBJ1-2; D remains ambiguous. With 2 bases removed from V and 2 bases from J, the gap between germline ends came to 12 bases. This CDR3 spans 15 amino acids. Per the germline V gene, CDR1 is MNHEY and CDR2 is SVGAGI. The CDR3 DNA reads TGTGCCAGCAGTTACGTTGGCGCAGGCAACTATGGCTACACCTTC. As protein: CASSYVGAGNYGYTF.

This clonotype was detected a few times. The V and J genes are TRBV30 and TRBJ2-7; D is perhaps TRBD2 (5 bases). V dropped 4 bases and J dropped 3 bases, with 16 bases sitting between them. The length of the CDR3 is 14 residues. CDR1 is GTSNPN, CDR2 SVGIG, per germline (reference sequence). The CDR3 sequence: CAWTFAGIRYEQYF. CDR3 DNA sequence: TGTGCCTGGACTTTTGCCGGGATACGCTACGAGCAGTACTTC.

This clonotype was seen only once. The chain employs TRBV30 and TRBJ2-1, with 13 bases matching TRBD2. The CDR3 extends over 16 amino acids. The V gene's germline CDR1 is GTSNPN and CDR2 SVGIG (reference sequence). V was clipped by 0 bases and J by 8 bases; unmatched bases: 7. CDR3 region: CAWSVQGLAGLDEQFF. The CDR3 DNA reads TGTGCCTGGAGTGTACAGGGACTAGCGGGATTGGATGAGCAGTTCTTC.

This chain links TRBV25-1 with TRBJ1-3; D is undetermined. Germline CDR1 and CDR2: MGHDK and SYGVNS. This CDR3 has 13 amino acids. Trimming removed 4 bases from V and 0 bases from J, with 4 bases in between. The CDR3 DNA sequence: TGTGCCAGCAGTGGGGACTCTGGAAACACCATATATTTT. It translates to CASSGDSGNTIYF.

The chain employs TRBV9 and TRBJ2-5; 10 bases align to TRBD2. Per germline, CDR1 SGDLS and CDR2 YYNGEE. J was trimmed by 1 base and V by 4 bases; bases with no gene match: 4. The CDR3 consists of 15 residues. CDR3 protein: CASSFSGRPQETQYF. The DNA for the CDR3 is TGTGCCAGCAGCTTTAGCGGGAGGCCCCAAGAGACCCAGTACTTC.

This chain links TRBV20-1 with TRBJ1-6, with D hard to call. The germline V and J ends were trimmed by 0 bases and 6 bases, with 9 bases remaining between them. Germline loops: CDR1 DFQATT, CDR2 SNEGSKA (reference sequence). CDR3 length: 14 residues. CDR3: CSARDRRRNSPLHF. The DNA for the CDR3 is TGCAGTGCTAGAGATCGCCGCCGTAATTCACCCCTCCACTTT.

This clonotype was counted at least ten times. The V and J genes are TRBV7-2 and TRBJ2-5; 10 bases align to TRBD2. Germline loops: CDR1 SGHTA, CDR2 FQGNSA. This CDR3 comprises 14 residues. The junction had 3 bases not matched to a gene; V was cut back by 5 bases and J by 3 bases. The CDR3 loop reads CASSLGLAEETQYF. CDR3 DNA: TGTGCCAGCAGCCTCGGACTAGCGGAAGAGACCCAGTACTTC.

This clonotype was detected ten times or more. The V call is TRBV2, the J call TRBJ2-1, with 8 positions matching TRBD1. The length of the CDR3 is 14 residues. Germline loops: CDR1 SNHLY, CDR2 FYNNEI. V gave up 1 base and J gave up 8 bases; unmatched junction bases: 4. The DNA for the CDR3 is TGTGCCAGCAGTGAAGGGACAGGGCTGTATGAGCAGTTCTTC. It yields the protein CASSEGTGLYEQFF.

Comment on this clonotype: One base away lies a much larger clone, so this may be a sequencing read error. The V call is TRBV6-4, the J call TRBJ2-6; tentatively, D is TRBD1 or TRBD2 (5 bases each). CDR1 MRHNA and CDR2 SNTAGT come from the germline V gene. CDR3 length: 14 residues. CDR3 sequence: CASSDGGGANALTF. The CDR3 DNA follows: TGTGCCAGCAGTGACGGGGGTGGGGCCAACGCCCTGACTTTC.

This clonotype occurred many times. The chain couples TRBV28 to TRBJ2-3; maybe TRBD1 (5 bases). CDR1 and CDR2 (germline): MDHEN, SYDVKM. V was cut by 5 bases and J by 9 bases, with 21 bases left in between. The CDR3 extends over 15 amino acids. CDR3 in amino acids: CASSDTLYRFQTQYF. DNA of the CDR3: TGTGCCAGCAGTGACACACTCTACAGGTTCCAAACGCAGTATTTT.

This clonotype was found many times. The chain has TRBV29-1 and TRBJ1-1, with D possibly matching TRBD1 (6 bases). The V gene lost 3 bases and the J gene lost 4 bases, with 12 bases spanning the gap. CDR1 and CDR2 (germline): SQVTM, ANQGSEA. The CDR3 has 13 residues. The DNA for the CDR3 is TGCAGCGTTGAGCCCGGACAGTCCACTGAAGCTTTCTTT. Encoded protein: CSVEPGQSTEAFF.

This clonotype was recorded many times. The CDR3 DNA reads as TGTGCCAGCAGTTTCTCTAGCGGGCCACGCACAGATACGCAGTATTTT. Translated: CASSFSSGPRTDTQYF. The chain joins TRBV27 to TRBJ2-3; TRBD2 matches 8 bases. The junction had 6 bases not matched to a gene; V was cut back by 3 bases and J by 1 base. This CDR3 comprises 16 residues. Germline V lookup: CDR1 MNHEY, CDR2 SMNVEV (reference sequence).

This clonotype has just a few counts. The genes are TRBV7-9 and TRBJ1-1, with D possibly matching TRBD1 (6 bases). V lost 5 bases, J lost 2 bases, and 15 bases lay in between. The CDR3 is 15 amino acids. Germline CDR1 is SEHNR and CDR2 is FQNEAQ (reference sequence). DNA of the CDR3: TGTGCCAGCAGCAATCCCGGGACATTAAACACTGAAGCTTTCTTT. Translating gives CASSNPGTLNTEAFF.